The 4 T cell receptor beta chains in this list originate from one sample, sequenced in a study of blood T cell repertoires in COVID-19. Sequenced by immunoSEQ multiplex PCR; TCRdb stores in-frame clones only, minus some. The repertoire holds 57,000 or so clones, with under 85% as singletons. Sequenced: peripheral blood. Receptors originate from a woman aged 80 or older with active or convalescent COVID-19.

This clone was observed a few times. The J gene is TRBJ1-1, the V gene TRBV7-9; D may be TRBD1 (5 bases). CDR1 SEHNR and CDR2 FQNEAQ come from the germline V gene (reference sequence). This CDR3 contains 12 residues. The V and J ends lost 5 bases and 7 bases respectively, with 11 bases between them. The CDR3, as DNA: TGTGCCAGCAGCCACGGGACTAGTGAAGCTTTCTTT. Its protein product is CASSHGTSEAFF.

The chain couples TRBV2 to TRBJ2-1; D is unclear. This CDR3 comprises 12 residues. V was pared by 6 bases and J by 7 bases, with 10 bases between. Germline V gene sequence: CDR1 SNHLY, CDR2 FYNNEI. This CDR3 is CASREWANEQFF. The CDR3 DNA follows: TGTGCCAGCAGAGAGTGGGCTAATGAGCAGTTCTTC.

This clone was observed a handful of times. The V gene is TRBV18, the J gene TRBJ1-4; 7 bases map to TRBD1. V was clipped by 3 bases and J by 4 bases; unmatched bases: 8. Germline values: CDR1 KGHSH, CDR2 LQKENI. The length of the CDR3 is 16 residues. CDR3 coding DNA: TGTGCCAGCTCACCCAGGACAGGACTTAGTAATGAAAAACTGTTTTTT. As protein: CASSPRTGLSNEKLFF.

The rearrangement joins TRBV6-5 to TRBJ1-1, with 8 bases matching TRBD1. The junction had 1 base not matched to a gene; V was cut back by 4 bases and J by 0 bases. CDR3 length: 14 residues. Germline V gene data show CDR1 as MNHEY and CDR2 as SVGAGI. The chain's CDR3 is CASSLTGVNTEAFF. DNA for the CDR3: TGTGCCAGCAGTTTGACAGGGGTGAACACTGAAGCTTTCTTT.